Reported below is one T cell receptor beta chain. The antigen remains unidentified. The data derive from a study of T cells in narcolepsy. Study-wide context: Enrolled donors included narcolepsy type 1 or type 2 patients and healthy controls.

From germline, CDR1 is GTSNPN and CDR2 SVGIG (reference sequence). V gave up 8 bases and J gave up 4 bases; unmatched junction bases: 16. This CDR3 region has 17 residues. TCRdb keeps only in-frame clones here, not all; method: immunoSEQ multiplex PCR. The repertoire has tens of thousands of clones, over 65% of them found once; the top ten carry under 1.2%. Study results and caveats: Same-patient CSF and blood CD4+ T cell clonotypes included HCRT-specific and TRIB2-specific autoreactive ones. Blood of same and different patients, but not healthy controls, reportedly held recurring autoreactive clonotypes. Some memory CD4+ repertoires had no autoreactive clone sequences.

The sequence was collected from a human donor in good health. The chain links TRBV30 to TRBJ2-7, with 14 nucleotides matching TRBD2. Sequenced: memory (CD45RA-) CD4+ T cells from blood. In nucleotides, the CDR3 is TGTGCCGCAGATAAGGGGACTAGCGGGAGTGGGTGGTACGAGCAGTACTTC. This codes for CAADKGTSGSGWYEQYF.